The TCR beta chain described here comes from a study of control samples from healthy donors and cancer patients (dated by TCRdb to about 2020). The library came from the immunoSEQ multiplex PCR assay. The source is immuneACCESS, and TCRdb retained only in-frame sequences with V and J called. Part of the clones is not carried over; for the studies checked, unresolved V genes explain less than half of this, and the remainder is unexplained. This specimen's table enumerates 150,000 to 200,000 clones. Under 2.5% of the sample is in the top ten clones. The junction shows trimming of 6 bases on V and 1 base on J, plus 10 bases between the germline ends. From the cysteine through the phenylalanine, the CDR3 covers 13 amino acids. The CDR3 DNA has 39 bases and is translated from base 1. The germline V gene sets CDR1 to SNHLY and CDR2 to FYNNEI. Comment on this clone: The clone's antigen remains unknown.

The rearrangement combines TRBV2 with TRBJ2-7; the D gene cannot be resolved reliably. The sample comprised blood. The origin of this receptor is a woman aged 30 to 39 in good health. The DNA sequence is TGTGCCAGCAGGCCGACCGGGTCCTACGAGCAGTACTTC. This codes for CASRPTGSYEQYF.